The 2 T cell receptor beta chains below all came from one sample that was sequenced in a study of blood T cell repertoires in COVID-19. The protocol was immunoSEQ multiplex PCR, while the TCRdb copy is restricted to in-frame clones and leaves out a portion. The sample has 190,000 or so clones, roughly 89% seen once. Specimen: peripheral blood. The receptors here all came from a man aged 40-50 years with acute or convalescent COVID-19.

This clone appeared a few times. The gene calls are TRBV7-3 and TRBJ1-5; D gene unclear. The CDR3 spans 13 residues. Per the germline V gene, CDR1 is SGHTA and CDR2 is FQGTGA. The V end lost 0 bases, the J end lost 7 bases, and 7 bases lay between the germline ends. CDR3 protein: CASSLTAGQPQHF. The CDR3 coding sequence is TGTGCCAGCAGCTTAACGGCAGGACAGCCCCAGCATTTT.

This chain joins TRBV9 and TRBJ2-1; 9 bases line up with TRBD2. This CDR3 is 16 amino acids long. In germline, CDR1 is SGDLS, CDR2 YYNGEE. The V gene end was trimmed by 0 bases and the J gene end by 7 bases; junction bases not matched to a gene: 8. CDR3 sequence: CASSVAVRAGGNEQFF. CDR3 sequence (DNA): TGTGCCAGCAGCGTAGCTGTTAGAGCGGGGGGAAATGAGCAGTTCTTC.